The TCR beta chain described here comes from a study of identical twins. Findings and limits, study-wide: Conclusions relied on cross-sectional statistical analysis, not following the same donors.

To note about this clonotype: Its antigen is not known.

This CDR3 region has 12 residues. Deletions cut 3 bases from V and 5 bases from J, with 7 bases between. TCRdb redid the calling of the 5' RACE reads with MiXCR, one entry per CDR3 protein. The sample carries approximately 300,000 distinct CDR3 sequences, roughly 10% recorded once. This sample was also put to use in a study of yellow fever vaccine responses in identical twins.

The chain uses TRBV12-3 or TRBV12-4 and TRBJ2-5, with D hard to call. This sequence was found in a woman between 18 and 30 years old in good health. Sequencing was carried out using CD8+ T cells sorted from blood. The CDR3 spells CASSLLLETQYF. CDR3 sequence (DNA): TGTGCCAGCAGTTTGTTGCTGGAGACCCAGTACTTC.